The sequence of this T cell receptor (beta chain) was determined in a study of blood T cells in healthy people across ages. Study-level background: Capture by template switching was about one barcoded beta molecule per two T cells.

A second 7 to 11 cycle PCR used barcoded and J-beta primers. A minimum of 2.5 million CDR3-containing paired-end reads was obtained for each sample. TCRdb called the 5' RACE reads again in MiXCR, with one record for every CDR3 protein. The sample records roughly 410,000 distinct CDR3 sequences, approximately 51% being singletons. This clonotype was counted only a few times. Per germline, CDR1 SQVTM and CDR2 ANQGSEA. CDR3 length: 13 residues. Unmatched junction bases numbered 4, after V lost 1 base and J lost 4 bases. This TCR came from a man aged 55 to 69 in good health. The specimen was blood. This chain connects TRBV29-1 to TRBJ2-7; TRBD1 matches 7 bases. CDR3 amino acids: CSVEAAGGYEQYF. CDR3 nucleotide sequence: TGCAGCGTTGAAGCGGCAGGGGGTTACGAGCAGTACTTC.